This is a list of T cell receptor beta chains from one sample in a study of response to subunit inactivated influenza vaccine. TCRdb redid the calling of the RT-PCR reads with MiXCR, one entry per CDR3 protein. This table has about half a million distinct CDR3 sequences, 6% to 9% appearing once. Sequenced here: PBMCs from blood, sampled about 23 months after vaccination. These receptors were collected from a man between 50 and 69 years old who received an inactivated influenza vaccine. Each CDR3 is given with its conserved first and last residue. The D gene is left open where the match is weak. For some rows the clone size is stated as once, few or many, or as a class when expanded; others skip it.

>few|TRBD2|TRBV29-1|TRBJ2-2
TGCAGCGTTGAACCGCGGGGGGACACCGGGGAGCTGTTTTTT
CSVEPRGDTGELFF
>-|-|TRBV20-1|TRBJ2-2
TGCAGTGCTAGAGCCGGGACTCGTGTCACCGGGGAGCTGTTTTTT
CSARAGTRVTGELFF
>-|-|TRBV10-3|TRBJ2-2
TGTGCCATCAGTGAGTCGAGGGTCAGACCGGGTGTGCTGTTTTTT
CAISESRVRPGVLFF
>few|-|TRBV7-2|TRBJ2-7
TGTGCCAGCAGCACGACGGACGTGTCCGTCGAGCAGTACTTC
CASSTTDVSVEQYF
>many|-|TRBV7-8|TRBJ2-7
TGTGCCAGCAGCTTATTACGGGGCAGCACCTACGAGCAGTACTTC
CASSLLRGSTYEQYF
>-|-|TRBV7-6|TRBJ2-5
TGTGCCAGCAGCTTAGATGGCAGAAAAGAGACCCAGTACTTC
CASSLDGRKETQYF
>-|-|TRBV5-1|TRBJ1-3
TGCGCCAGCAGCTTGACCTCAACTCGCGTGGACACCATATATTTT
CASSLTSTRVDTIYF
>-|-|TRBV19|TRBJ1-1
TGTGCCAGTAGTAACACTCTCGGGACGAACACTGAAGCTTTCTTT
CASSNTLGTNTEAFF
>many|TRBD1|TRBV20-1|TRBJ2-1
TGCAGTGCAACAGGGGAAACTTTTACCAGTGAGCAGTTCTTC
CSATGETFTSEQFF
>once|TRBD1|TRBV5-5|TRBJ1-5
TGTGCCATCGGCCCCGGGACAGGGGGACAGCCCCAGCATTTT
CAIGPGTGGQPQHF
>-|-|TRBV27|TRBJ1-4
TGTGCCAGCAGTTTTCACGCAACTAATGAAAAACTGTTTTTT
CASSFHATNEKLFF
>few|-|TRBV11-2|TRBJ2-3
TGTGCCAGCAGCGCCCTTCTAGCTGTAGGTACAGATACGCAGTATTTT
CASSALLAVGTDTQYF
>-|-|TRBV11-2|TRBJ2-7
TGTGCCAGCAGCCCAAAACTCGGGGGGCTAAACGAGCAGTACTTC
CASSPKLGGLNEQYF
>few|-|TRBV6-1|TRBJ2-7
TGTGCCAGCACCCCCTCGGGCGGGAACGAGCAGTACTTC
CASTPSGGNEQYF
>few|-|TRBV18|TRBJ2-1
TGTGCCAGCTCACCTGCCATCGGGTCAATGATCGGTGAGCAGTTCTTC
CASSPAIGSMIGEQFF
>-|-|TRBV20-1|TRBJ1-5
TGCAGTGTAAACAGGGTGAATCAGCCCCAGCATTTT
CSVNRVNQPQHF